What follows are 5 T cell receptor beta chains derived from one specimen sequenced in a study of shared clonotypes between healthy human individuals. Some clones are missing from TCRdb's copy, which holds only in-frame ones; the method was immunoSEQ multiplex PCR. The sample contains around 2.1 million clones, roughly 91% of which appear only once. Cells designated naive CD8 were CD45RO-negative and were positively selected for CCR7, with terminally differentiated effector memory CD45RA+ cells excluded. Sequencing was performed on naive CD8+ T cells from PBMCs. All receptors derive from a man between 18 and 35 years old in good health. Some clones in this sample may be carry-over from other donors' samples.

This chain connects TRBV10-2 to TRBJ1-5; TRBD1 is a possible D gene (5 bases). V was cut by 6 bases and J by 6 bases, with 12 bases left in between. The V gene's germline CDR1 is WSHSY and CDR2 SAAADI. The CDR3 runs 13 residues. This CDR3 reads CASSPSGPQPQHF. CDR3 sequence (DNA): TGCGCCAGCAGCCCCTCGGGGCCTCAGCCCCAGCATTTT.

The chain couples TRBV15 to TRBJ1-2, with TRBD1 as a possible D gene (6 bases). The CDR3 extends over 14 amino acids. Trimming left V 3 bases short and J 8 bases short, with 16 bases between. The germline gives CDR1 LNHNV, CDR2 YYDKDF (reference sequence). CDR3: CATSSPPDRSGYTF. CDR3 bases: TGTGCCACCAGCAGTCCACCGGACAGATCGGGCTACACCTTC.

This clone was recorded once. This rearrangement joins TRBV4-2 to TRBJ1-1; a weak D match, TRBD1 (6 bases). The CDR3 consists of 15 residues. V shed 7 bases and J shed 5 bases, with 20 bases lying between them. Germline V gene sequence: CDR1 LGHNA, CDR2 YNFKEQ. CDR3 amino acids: CASTYTGQGRTEAFF. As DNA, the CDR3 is TGTGCCAGCACCTACACCGGTCAGGGGCGGACTGAAGCTTTCTTT.

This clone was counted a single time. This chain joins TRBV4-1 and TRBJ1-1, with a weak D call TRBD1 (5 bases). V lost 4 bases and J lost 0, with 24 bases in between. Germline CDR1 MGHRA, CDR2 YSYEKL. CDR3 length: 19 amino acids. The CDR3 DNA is TGCGCCAGCAGCCCGACTTGGGCGACACTTCAAGGGGTGAACACTGAAGCTTTCTTT. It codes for CASSPTWATLQGVNTEAFF.

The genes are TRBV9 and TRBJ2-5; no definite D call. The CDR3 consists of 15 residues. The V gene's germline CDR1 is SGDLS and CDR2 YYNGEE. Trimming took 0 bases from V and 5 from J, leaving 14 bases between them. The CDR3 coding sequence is TGTGCCAGCAGCGTAGGGGTCAACCCGCGGGAGACCCAGTACTTC. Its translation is CASSVGVNPRETQYF.